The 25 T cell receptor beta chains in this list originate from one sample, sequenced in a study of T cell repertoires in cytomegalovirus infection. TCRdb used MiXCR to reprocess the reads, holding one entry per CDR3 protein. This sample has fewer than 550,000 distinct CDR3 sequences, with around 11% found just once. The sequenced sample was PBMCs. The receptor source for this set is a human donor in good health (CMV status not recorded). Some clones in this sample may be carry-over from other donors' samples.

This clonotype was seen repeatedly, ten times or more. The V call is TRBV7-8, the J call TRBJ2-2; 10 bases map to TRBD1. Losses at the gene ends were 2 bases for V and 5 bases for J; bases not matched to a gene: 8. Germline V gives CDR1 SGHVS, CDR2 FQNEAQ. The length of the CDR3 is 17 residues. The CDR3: CASSLLGTGERTGELFF. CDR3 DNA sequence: TGTGCCAGCAGCTTACTTGGGACAGGGGAACGGACCGGGGAGCTGTTTTTT. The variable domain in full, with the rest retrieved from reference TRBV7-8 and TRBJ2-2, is GAGVSQSPRYKVAKRGQDVALRCDPISGHVSLFWYQQALGQGPEFLTYFQNEAQLDKSGLPSDRFFAERPEGSVSTLKIQRTQQEDSAVYLCASSLLGTGERTGELFFGEGSRLTVL.

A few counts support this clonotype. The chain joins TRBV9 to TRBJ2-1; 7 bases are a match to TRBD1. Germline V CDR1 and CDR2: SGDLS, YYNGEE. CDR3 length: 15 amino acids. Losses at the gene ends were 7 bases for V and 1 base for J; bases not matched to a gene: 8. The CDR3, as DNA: TGTGCCAGCGGCCGCACAGGGGTATCCTACAATGAGCAGTTCTTC. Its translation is CASGRTGVSYNEQFF.

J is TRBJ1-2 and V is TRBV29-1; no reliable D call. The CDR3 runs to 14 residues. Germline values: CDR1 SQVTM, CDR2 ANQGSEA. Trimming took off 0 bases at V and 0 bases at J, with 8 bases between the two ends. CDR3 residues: CSVEDAVANYGYTF. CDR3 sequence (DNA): TGCAGCGTTGAAGACGCAGTAGCTAACTATGGCTACACCTTC.

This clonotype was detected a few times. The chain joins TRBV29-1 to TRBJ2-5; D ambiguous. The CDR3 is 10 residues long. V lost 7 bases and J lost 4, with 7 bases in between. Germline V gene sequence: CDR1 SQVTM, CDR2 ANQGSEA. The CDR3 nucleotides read TGCAGCGGAAGAGTAGAGACCCAGTACTTC. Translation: CSGRVETQYF.

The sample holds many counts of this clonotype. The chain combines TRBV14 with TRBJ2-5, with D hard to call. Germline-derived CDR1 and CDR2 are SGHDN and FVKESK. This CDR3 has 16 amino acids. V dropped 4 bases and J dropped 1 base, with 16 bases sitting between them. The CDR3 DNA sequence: TGTGCCAGCAGCCCCCTACAGTACTCACCCCAAGAGACCCAGTACTTC. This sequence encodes CASSPLQYSPQETQYF.

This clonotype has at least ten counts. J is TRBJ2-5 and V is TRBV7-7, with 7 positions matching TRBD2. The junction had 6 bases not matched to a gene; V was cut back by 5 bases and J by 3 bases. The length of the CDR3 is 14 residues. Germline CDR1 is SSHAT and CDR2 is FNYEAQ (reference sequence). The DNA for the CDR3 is TGTGCCAGCAGCAAACTAGCGTACAAAGAGACCCAGTACTTC. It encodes CASSKLAYKETQYF.

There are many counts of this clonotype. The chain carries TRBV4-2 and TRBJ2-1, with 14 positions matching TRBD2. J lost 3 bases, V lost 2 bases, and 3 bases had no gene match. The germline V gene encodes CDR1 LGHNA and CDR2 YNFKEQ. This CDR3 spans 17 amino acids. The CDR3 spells CASSQLGTSGSYNEQFF. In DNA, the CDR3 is TGTGCCAGCAGCCAACTAGGGACTAGCGGGAGCTACAATGAGCAGTTCTTC.

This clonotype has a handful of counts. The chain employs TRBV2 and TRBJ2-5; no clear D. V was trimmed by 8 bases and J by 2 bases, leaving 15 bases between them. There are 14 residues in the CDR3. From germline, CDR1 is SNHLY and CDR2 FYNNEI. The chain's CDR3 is CASSHRSPQETQYF. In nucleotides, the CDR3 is TGTGCCAGCTCCCATAGGAGCCCACAAGAGACCCAGTACTTC.

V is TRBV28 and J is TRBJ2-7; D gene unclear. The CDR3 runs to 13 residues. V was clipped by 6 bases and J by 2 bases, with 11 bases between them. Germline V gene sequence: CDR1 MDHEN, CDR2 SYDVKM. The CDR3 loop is CASSISNAYEQYF. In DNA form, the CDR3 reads TGTGCCAGCAGCATCAGTAACGCCTACGAGCAGTACTTC. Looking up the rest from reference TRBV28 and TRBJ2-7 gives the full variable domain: DVKVTQSSRYLVKRTGEKVFLECVQDMDHENMFWYRQDPGLGLRLIYFSYDVKMKEKGDIPEGYSVSREKKERFSLILESASTNQTSMYLCASSISNAYEQYFGPGTRLTVT.

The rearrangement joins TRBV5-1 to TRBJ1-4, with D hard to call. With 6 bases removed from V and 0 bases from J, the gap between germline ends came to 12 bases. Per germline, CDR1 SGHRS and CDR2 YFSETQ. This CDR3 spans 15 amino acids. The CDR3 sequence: CASTSGSSTNEKLFF. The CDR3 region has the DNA TGCGCCAGCACGTCGGGCAGCTCAACTAATGAAAAACTGTTTTTT.

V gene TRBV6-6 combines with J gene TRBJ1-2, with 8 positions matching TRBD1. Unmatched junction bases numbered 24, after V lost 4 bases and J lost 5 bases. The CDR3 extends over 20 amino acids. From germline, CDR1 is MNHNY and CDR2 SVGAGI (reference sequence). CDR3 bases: TGTGCCAGCAGTTCTCCGGTGGGGCTGCGACAGGGGCAACCGGGGTATGGCTACACCTTC. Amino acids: CASSSPVGLRQGQPGYGYTF.

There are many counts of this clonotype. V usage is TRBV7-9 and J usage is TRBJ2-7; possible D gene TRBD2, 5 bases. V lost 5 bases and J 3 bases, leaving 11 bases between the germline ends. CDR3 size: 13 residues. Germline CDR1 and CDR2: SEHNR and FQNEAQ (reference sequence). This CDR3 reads CASSPRRNYEQYF. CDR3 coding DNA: TGTGCCAGCAGCCCTAGGAGGAACTACGAGCAGTACTTC.

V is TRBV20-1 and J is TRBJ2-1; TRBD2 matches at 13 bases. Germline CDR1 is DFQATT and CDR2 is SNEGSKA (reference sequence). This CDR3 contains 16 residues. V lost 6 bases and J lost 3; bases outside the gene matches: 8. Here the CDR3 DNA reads TGCAGTGCCATACTAGCGGGGGGGCCCGGCTACAATGAGCAGTTCTTC. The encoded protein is CSAILAGGPGYNEQFF.

CDR3 nucleotide sequence: TGTGCCAGCAGTTTAGGCCCCCCAACCTACAATGAGCAGTTCTTC. This codes for CASSLGPPTYNEQFF. The rearrangement uses TRBV28 and TRBJ2-1; D is uncertain. The V and J ends lost 2 bases and 2 bases respectively, with 10 bases between them. This CDR3 has 15 residues. Per germline, CDR1 MDHEN and CDR2 SYDVKM.

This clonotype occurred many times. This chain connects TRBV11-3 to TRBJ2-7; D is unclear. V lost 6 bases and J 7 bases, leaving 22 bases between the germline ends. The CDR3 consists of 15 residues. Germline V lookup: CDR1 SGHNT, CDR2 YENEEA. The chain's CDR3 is CASSPILSCPWEQYF. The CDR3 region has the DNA TGTGCCAGCAGTCCGATCCTATCTTGCCCTTGGGAGCAGTACTTC.

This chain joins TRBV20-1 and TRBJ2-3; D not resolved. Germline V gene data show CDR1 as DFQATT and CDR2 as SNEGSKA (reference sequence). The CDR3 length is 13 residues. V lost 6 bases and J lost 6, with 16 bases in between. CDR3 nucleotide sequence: TGCAGTGCCGACCGTCGAGCAGAGGATACGCAGTATTTT. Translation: CSADRRAEDTQYF.

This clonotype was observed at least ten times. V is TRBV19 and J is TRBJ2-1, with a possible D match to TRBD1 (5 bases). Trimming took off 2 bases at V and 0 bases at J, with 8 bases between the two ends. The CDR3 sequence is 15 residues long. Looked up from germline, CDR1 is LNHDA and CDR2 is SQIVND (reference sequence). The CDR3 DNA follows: TGTGCCAGTAGTATATACAGGAACTCCTACAATGAGCAGTTCTTC. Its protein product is CASSIYRNSYNEQFF.

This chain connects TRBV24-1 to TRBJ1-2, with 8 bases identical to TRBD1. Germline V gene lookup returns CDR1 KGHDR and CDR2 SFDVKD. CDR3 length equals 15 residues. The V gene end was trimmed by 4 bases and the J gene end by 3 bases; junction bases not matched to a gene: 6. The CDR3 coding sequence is TGTGCCACCAGTGACCCAAAACAGGGGGACTATGGCTACACCTTC. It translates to CATSDPKQGDYGYTF.

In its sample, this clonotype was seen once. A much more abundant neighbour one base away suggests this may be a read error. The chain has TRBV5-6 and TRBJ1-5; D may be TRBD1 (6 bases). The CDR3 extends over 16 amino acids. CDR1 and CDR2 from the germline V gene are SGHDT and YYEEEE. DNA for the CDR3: TGTGCCAGCGGCTTGGGTTCAGGGGCCGGGAGTCAGCCCCAGCATTTT. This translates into CASGLGSGAGSQPQHF. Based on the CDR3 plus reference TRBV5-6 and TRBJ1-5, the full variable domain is DAGVTQSPTHLIKTRGQQVTLRCSPKSGHDTVSWYQQALGQGPQFIFQYYEEEERQRGNFPDRFSGHQFPNYSSELNVNALLLGDSALYLCASGLGSGAGSQPQHFGDGTRLSIL.

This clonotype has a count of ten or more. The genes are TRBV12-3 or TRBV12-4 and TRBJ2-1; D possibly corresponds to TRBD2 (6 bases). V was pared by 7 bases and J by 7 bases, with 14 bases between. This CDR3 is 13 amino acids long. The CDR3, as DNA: TGTGCCAGCACGTCCCGGGCGGGAAATGAGCAGTTCTTC. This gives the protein CASTSRAGNEQFF.

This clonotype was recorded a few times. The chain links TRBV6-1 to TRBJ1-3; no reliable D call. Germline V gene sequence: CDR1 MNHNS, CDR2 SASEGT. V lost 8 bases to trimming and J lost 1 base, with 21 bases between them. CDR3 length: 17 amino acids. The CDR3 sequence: CASHGEVEALSGNTIYF. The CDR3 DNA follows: TGTGCCAGCCACGGAGAGGTAGAGGCACTTTCTGGAAACACCATATATTTT.

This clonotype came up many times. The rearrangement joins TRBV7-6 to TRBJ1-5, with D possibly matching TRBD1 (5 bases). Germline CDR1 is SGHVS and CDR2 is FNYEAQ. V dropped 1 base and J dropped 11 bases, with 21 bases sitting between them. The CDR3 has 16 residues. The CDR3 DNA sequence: TGTGCCAGCAGCTTAGAGTTGGGGACTCCCTTCGGAGCCCAGCATTTT. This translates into CASSLELGTPFGAQHF.

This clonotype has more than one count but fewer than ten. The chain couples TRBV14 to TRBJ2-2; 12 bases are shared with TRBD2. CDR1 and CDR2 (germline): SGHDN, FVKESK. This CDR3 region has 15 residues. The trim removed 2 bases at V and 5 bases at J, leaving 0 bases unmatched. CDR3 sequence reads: CASSQLAGGTGELFF. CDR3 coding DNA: TGTGCCAGCAGCCAACTAGCGGGAGGGACCGGGGAGCTGTTTTTT.

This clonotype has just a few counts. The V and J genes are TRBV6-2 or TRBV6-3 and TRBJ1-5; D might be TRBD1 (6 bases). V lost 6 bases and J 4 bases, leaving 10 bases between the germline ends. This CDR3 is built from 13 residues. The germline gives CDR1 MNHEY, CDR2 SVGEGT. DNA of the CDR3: TGTGCCAGCAGGATGGACAGTAATCAGCCCCAGCATTTT. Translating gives CASRMDSNQPQHF.

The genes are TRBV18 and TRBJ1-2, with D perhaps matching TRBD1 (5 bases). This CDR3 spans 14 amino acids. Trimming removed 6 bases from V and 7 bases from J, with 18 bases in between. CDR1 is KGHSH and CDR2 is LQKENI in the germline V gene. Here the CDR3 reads CASSEAGEKSGYTF. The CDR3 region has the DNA TGTGCCAGCTCGGAGGCGGGGGAGAAGTCTGGCTACACCTTC.